The entry below describes one T cell receptor beta chain. Under the authors' procedure: Reference gene primer amplification gave estimated nucleated cell counts. The repertoire was sequenced with immunoSEQ multiplex PCR; TCRdb's copy has only in-frame clones and lacks some. V, J and clone size are taken as reported in that table, and D and trimming were inferred from the DNA itself. Altogether under 350,000 clones are present, around 86% being singletons, with the ten largest covering roughly 2.2%. The data were taken from a study of blood T cell repertoires in COVID-19. Looking at the study overall: COVID-19 samples collected from the United States, Italy and Spain covered acute and convalescent phases. From T cells, B-cell-depleted T cells, or PBMCs came the material, which was cDNA or gDNA.

Germline V gene lookup returns CDR1 MNHEY and CDR2 SVGAGI. V shed 7 bases and J 2 bases; nucleotides not matched to a gene: 2. This CDR3 contains 13 residues. Sequences were obtained from peripheral blood. This clonotype was sampled from a man in his fifties or sixties with acute or convalescent COVID-19. The rearrangement links TRBV6-5 to TRBJ1-1, with TRBD1 identical over 9 bases. This CDR3 reads CASKQGANTEAFF. In nucleotides, the CDR3 is TGTGCCAGCAAACAGGGGGCCAACACTGAAGCTTTCTTT.